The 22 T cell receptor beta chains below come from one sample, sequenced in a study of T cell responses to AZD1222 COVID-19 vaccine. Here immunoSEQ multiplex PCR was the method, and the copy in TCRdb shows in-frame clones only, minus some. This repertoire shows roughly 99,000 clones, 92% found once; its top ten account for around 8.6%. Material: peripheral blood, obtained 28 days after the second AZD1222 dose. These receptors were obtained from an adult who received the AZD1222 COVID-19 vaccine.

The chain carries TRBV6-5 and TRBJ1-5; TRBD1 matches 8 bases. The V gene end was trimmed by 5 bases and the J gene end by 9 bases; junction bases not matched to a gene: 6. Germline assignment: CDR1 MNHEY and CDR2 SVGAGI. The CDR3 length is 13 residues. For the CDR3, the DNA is TGTGCCAGCAGTCCAGGGGGCTCAGTGCCCCAGCATTTT. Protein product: CASSPGGSVPQHF.

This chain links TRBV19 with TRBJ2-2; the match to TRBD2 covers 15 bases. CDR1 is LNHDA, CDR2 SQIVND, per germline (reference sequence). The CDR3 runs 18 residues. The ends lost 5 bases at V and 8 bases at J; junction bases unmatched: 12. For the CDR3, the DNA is TGTGCCAGTAGTTTACATTGGACTAGCGGGAGGGACAGTGGGGAGCTGTTTTTT. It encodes CASSLHWTSGRDSGELFF.

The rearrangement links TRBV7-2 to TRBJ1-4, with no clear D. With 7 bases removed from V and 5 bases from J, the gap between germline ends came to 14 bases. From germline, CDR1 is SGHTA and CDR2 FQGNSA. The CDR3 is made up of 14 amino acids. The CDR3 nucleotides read TGTGCCAGCACCTCCGTCGGGGAAAATGAAAAACTGTTTTTT. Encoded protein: CASTSVGENEKLFF. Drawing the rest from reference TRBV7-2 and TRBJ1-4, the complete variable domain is GAGVSQSPSNKVTEKGKDVELRCDPISGHTALYWYRQSLGQGLEFLIYFQGNSAPDKSGLPSDRFSAERTGGSVSTLTIQRTQQEDSAVYLCASTSVGENEKLFFGSGTQLSVL.

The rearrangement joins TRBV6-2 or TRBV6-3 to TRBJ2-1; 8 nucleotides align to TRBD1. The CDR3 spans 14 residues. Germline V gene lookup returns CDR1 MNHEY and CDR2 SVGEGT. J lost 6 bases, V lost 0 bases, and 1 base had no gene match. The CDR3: CASSYSGTGNEQFF. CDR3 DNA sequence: TGTGCCAGCAGTTACTCTGGGACAGGCAATGAGCAGTTCTTC.

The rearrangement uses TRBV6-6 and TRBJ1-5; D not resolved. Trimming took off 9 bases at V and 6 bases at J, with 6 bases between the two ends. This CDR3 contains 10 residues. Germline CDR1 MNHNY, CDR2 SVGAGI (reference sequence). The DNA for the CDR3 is TGTGCCAGTAACGGTCAGCCCCAGCATTTT. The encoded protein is CASNGQPQHF.

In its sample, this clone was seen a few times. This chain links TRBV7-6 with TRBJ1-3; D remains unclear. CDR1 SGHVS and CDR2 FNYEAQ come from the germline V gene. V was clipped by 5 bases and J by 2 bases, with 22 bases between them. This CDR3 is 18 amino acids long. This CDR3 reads CASSQSPSSLLPGNTIYF. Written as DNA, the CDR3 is TGTGCCAGCAGCCAATCGCCGAGTTCTCTACTCCCTGGAAACACCATATATTTT.

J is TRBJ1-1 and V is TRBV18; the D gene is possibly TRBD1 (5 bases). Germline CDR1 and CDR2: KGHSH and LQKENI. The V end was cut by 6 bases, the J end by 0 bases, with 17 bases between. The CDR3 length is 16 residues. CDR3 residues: CASSPGRGRLNTEAFF. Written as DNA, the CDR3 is TGTGCCAGCTCTCCGGGGAGGGGACGTTTGAACACTGAAGCTTTCTTT.

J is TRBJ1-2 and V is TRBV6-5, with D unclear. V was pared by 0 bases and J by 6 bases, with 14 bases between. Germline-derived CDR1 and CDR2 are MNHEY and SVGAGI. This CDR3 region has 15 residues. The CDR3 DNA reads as TGTGCCAGCAGTTACTCGACCTTGGTCGGGGATGGCTACACCTTC. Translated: CASSYSTLVGDGYTF.

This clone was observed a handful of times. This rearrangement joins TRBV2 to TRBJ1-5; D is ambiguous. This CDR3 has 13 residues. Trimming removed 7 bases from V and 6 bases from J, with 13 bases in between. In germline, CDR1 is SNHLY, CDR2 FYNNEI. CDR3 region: CASMLSLGQPQHF. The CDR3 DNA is TGTGCCAGCATGTTGAGCTTAGGTCAGCCCCAGCATTTT.

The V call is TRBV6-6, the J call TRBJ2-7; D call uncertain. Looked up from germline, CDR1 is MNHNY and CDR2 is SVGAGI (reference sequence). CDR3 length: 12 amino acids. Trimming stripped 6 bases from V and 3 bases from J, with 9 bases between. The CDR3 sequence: CASSQGIYEQYF. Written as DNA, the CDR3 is TGTGCCAGCAGCCAAGGGATCTACGAGCAGTACTTC.

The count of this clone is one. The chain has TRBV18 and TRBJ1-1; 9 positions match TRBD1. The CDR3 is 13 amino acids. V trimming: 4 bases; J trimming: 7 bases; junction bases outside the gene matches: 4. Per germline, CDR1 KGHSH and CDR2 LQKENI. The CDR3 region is CASSLRDRVEAFF. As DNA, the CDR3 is TGTGCCAGCTCACTCCGGGACAGGGTTGAAGCTTTCTTT. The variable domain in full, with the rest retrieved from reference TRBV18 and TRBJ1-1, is NAGVMQNPRHLVRRRGQEARLRCSPMKGHSHVYWYRQLPEEGLKFMVYLQKENIIDESGMPKERFSAEFPKEGPSILRIQQVVRGDSAAYFCASSLRDRVEAFFGQGTRLTVV.

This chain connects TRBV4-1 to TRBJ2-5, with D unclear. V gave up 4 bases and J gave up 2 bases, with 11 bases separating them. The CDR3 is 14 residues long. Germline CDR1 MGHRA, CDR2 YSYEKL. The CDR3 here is CASSPRGRQETQYF. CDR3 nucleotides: TGCGCCAGCAGCCCGCGCGGCAGACAAGAGACCCAGTACTTC.

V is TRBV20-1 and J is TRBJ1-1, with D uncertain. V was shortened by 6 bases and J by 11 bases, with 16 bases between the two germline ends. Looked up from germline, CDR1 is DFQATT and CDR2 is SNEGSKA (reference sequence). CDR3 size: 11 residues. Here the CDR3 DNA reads TGCAGTGCCATTAAGCCAACGCTGGCTTTCTTT. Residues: CSAIKPTLAFF.

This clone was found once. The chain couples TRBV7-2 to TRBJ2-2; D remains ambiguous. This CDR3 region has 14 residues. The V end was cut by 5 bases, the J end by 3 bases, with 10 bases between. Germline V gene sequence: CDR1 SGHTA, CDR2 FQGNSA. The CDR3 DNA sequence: TGTGCCAGCAGCCCCCGACACTACACCGGGGAGCTGTTTTTT. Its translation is CASSPRHYTGELFF.

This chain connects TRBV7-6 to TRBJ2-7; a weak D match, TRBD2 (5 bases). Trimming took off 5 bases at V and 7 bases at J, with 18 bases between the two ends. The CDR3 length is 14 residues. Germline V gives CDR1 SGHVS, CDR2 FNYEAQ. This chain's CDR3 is CASSPFLASQEQYF. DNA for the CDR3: TGTGCCAGCAGCCCCTTTCTAGCATCGCAAGAGCAGTACTTC.

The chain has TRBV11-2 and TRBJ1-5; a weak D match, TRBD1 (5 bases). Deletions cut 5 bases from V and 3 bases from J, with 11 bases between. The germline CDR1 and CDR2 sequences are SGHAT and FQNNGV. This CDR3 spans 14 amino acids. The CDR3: CASSHTGFNQPQHF. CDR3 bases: TGTGCCAGCAGCCATACAGGATTCAATCAGCCCCAGCATTTT.

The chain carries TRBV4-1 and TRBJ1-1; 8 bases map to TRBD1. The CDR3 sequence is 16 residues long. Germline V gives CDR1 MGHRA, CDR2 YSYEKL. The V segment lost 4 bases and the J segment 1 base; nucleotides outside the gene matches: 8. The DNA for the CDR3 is TGCGCCAGCAGCCGAGAAACCGGACAGGGGAACACTGAAGCTTTCTTT. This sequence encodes CASSRETGQGNTEAFF.

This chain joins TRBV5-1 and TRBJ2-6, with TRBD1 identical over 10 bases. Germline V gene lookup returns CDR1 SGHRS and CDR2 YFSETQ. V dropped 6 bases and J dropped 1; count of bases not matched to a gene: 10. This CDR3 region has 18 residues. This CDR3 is CASTPGGTGVSGANVLTF. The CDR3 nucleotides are TGCGCCAGCACCCCGGGGGGGACAGGGGTGTCTGGGGCCAACGTCCTGACTTTC.

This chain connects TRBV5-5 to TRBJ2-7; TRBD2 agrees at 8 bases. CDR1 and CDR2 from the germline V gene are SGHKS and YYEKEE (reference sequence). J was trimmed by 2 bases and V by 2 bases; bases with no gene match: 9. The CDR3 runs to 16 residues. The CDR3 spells CASSLLPGGLTYEQYF. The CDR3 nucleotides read TGTGCCAGCAGCTTACTTCCGGGGGGGCTAACCTACGAGCAGTACTTC.

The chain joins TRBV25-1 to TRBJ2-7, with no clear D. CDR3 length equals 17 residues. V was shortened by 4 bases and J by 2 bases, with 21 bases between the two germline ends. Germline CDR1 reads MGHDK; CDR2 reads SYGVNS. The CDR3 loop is CASSGSRMARPTYEQYF. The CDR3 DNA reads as TGTGCCAGCAGTGGCTCCCGTATGGCACGCCCGACCTACGAGCAGTACTTC.

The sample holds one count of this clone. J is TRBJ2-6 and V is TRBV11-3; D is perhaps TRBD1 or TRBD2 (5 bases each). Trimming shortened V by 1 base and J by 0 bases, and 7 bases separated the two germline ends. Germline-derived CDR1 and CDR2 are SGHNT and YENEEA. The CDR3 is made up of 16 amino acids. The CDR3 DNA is TGTGCCAGCAGCTTAGGGGACCTCTCTGGGGCCAACGTCCTGACTTTC. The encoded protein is CASSLGDLSGANVLTF.

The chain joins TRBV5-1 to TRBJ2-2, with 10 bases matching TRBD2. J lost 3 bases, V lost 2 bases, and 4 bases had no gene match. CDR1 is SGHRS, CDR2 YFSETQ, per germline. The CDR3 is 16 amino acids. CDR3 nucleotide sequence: TGCGCCAGCAGCTTAGGACTAGCGGCGTACACCGGGGAGCTGTTTTTT. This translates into CASSLGLAAYTGELFF.